The entry below describes one T cell receptor (beta chain). Original analysis: From reference gene primer amplification, estimates of nucleated cell counts were derived. Generated by immunoSEQ multiplex PCR, the TCRdb table keeps only in-frame clones and is missing some. Clonal size and the V and J genes are those of that table, whereas D and trimming came from the DNA. Among about 80,000 clones listed, around 79% were seen once. The data are from a study of blood T cell repertoires in COVID-19. Study-wide context: T cells, B-cell-depleted T cells, or PBMCs supplied cDNA or gDNA.

The germline V gene encodes CDR1 MGHRA and CDR2 YSYEKL. The CDR3 consists of 14 residues. V shed 4 bases and J 2 bases; nucleotides not matched to a gene: 5. Sequencing used peripheral blood. V gene TRBV4-1 combines with J gene TRBJ2-7, with 7 bases fitting TRBD1. The receptor comes from a human donor in a cohort sampled during active COVID-19. The CDR3, as DNA: TGCGCCAGCAGCCTCTCCGGGACAGCCTACGAGCAGTACTTC. Its protein product is CASSLSGTAYEQYF.